A few counts support the clone carrying this T cell receptor (beta chain). The authors ran a second PCR of about 6 to 11 cycles using a sample-barcoded 5' primer and a J-beta primer mix. TCRdb independently ran MiXCR on the 5' RACE reads; one entry per CDR3 protein. Of 650,000 to 1,000,000 distinct CDR3 sequences listed, around 36% are singletons. These data come from a study of blood T cells in healthy people across ages. Trimming took off 3 bases at V and 5 bases at J, with 13 bases between the two ends. Germline V gives CDR1 DFQATT, CDR2 SNEGSKA (reference sequence). There are 13 residues in the CDR3.

The material sequenced was blood. This chain links TRBV20-1 with TRBJ1-2; the D is unclear. This TCR derives from a man younger than 35 in good health. CDR3 in DNA: TGCAGTGCTAGTGGGCTGAACCTTTATGGCTACACCTTC. It translates to CSASGLNLYGYTF.